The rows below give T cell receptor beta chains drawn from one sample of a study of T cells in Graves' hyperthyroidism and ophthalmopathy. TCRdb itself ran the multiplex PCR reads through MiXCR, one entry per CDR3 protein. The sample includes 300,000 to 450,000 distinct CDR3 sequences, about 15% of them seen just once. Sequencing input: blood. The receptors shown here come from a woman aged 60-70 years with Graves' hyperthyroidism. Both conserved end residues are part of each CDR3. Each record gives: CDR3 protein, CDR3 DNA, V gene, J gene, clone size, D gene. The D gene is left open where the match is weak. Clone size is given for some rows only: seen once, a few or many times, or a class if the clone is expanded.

cdr3_aa: CASSQWGTGSYGYTF
cdr3_nt: TGTGCCAGCAGCCAGTGGGGGACAGGGTCCTATGGCTACACCTTC
v_call: TRBV9
j_call: TRBJ1-2
clone_size: few
d_call: TRBD1

cdr3_aa: CASSSPDRANQPQHF
cdr3_nt: TGTGCCAGCAGTTCCCCGGACAGGGCCAATCAGCCCCAGCATTTT
v_call: TRBV28
j_call: TRBJ1-5
clone_size: many
d_call: TRBD1

cdr3_aa: CASSRDSFGEQYF
cdr3_nt: TGTGCCAGCAGTCGGGACAGCTTCGGCGAGCAGTACTTC
v_call: TRBV6-1
j_call: TRBJ2-7
clone_size: many
d_call: TRBD1

cdr3_aa: CASSIRRTADGYTF
cdr3_nt: TGTGCCAGCAGTATTCGACGGACAGCGGATGGCTACACCTTC
v_call: TRBV12-3/TRBV12-4
j_call: TRBJ1-2
clone_size: many
d_call: NA

cdr3_aa: CASSLFSGPRGATTYEQYF
cdr3_nt: TGTGCCAGCAGTTTATTTTCTGGTCCCAGGGGGGCTACGACCTACGAGCAGTACTTC
v_call: TRBV28
j_call: TRBJ2-7
clone_size: many
d_call: NA

cdr3_aa: CASSLTGGGKLNTEAFF
cdr3_nt: TGTGCCAGCAGCTTAACCGGAGGGGGCAAACTGAACACTGAAGCTTTCTTT
v_call: TRBV7-3
j_call: TRBJ1-1
clone_size: many
d_call: TRBD1

cdr3_aa: CASSGTRETGELFF
cdr3_nt: TGTGCTAGCAGCGGGACCAGGGAGACCGGGGAGCTGTTTTTT
v_call: TRBV7-7
j_call: TRBJ2-2
clone_size: few
d_call: TRBD2

cdr3_aa: CASSLDGSNQPQHF
cdr3_nt: TGCGCCAGCAGCTTGGATGGGAGCAATCAGCCCCAGCATTTT
v_call: TRBV5-1
j_call: TRBJ1-5
clone_size: many
d_call: NA

cdr3_aa: CASSLYGGELFF
cdr3_nt: TGTGCCAGCAGCCTATACGGAGGGGAGCTGTTTTTT
v_call: TRBV12-3/TRBV12-4
j_call: TRBJ2-2
clone_size: NA
d_call: NA

cdr3_aa: CASSTRGHYSYEQYF
cdr3_nt: TGTGCCAGCAGCACCAGGGGGCATTACTCCTACGAGCAGTACTTC
v_call: TRBV5-6
j_call: TRBJ2-7
clone_size: NA
d_call: TRBD1

cdr3_aa: CASSITSGLFF
cdr3_nt: TGTGCCAGCAGTATCACTAGCGGGCTGTTCTTC
v_call: TRBV28
j_call: TRBJ2-1
clone_size: NA
d_call: TRBD2

cdr3_aa: CASSPGQNIVYGYTF
cdr3_nt: TGTGCCAGCTCACCGGGACAGAACATTGTCTATGGCTACACCTTC
v_call: TRBV18
j_call: TRBJ1-2
clone_size: few
d_call: TRBD1

cdr3_aa: CSVENYFSTDTQYF
cdr3_nt: TGCAGCGTTGAAAACTATTTTAGCACAGATACGCAGTATTTT
v_call: TRBV29-1
j_call: TRBJ2-3
clone_size: few
d_call: NA

cdr3_aa: CASSLYSRETQYF
cdr3_nt: TGTGCCAGCAGCTTATATTCTCGAGAGACCCAGTACTTC
v_call: TRBV7-9
j_call: TRBJ2-5
clone_size: few
d_call: NA

cdr3_aa: CASTGASRETQYF
cdr3_nt: TGTGCCAGCACTGGAGCTAGCAGGGAGACCCAGTACTTC
v_call: TRBV12-3/TRBV12-4
j_call: TRBJ2-5
clone_size: many
d_call: NA

cdr3_aa: CASSLTGSTLYEQYF
cdr3_nt: TGTGCCAGCAGTCTGACAGGCTCGACTCTTTACGAGCAGTACTTC
v_call: TRBV6-1
j_call: TRBJ2-7
clone_size: many
d_call: NA

cdr3_aa: CASSTGQGIGTDTQYF
cdr3_nt: TGCGCCAGCAGTACTGGACAGGGGATCGGCACAGATACGCAGTATTTT
v_call: TRBV10-1
j_call: TRBJ2-3
clone_size: many
d_call: TRBD1

cdr3_aa: CARRTVGLGTGKSEKLFF
cdr3_nt: TGTGCCAGGAGAACAGTGGGCCTCGGGACAGGGAAGAGTGAAAAACTGTTTTTT
v_call: TRBV30
j_call: TRBJ1-4
clone_size: once
d_call: TRBD1

cdr3_aa: CSAPGAMRYNEQFF
cdr3_nt: TGCAGTGCCCCGGGGGCGATGAGGTACAATGAGCAGTTCTTC
v_call: TRBV20-1
j_call: TRBJ2-1
clone_size: NA
d_call: NA

cdr3_aa: CASLWDPTGNEQFF
cdr3_nt: TGCGCCAGCCTGTGGGACCCCACCGGGAATGAGCAGTTCTTC
v_call: TRBV5-1
j_call: TRBJ2-1
clone_size: many
d_call: NA

cdr3_aa: CASSDPAGTQYF
cdr3_nt: TGCGCCAGCAGTGACCCGGCGGGGACCCAGTACTTC
v_call: TRBV10-2
j_call: TRBJ2-5
clone_size: NA
d_call: NA

cdr3_aa: CASSGQGGYEQYF
cdr3_nt: TGTGCCAGCAGTGGGCAGGGAGGGTACGAGCAGTACTTC
v_call: TRBV2
j_call: TRBJ2-7
clone_size: many
d_call: TRBD2

cdr3_aa: CASSFRTGASEQYF
cdr3_nt: TGTGCCAGCAGTTTCCGGACAGGGGCAAGCGAGCAGTACTTC
v_call: TRBV7-9
j_call: TRBJ2-7
clone_size: many
d_call: TRBD1

cdr3_aa: CASTALQRRSTQYF
cdr3_nt: TGTGCCAGCACCGCACTCCAGCGGCGGAGTACGCAGTATTTT
v_call: TRBV6-1
j_call: TRBJ2-3
clone_size: few
d_call: NA

cdr3_aa: CASSPGLGYSSTDTQYF
cdr3_nt: TGCGCCAGCAGCCCGGGACTAGGGTACTCTAGCACAGATACGCAGTATTTT
v_call: TRBV5-1
j_call: TRBJ2-3
clone_size: many
d_call: TRBD2

cdr3_aa: CSIRRVGDTGELFF
cdr3_nt: TGCAGTATAAGGCGGGTAGGGGACACCGGGGAGCTGTTTTTT
v_call: TRBV20-1
j_call: TRBJ2-2
clone_size: many
d_call: NA

cdr3_aa: CASSLGGVTNEQFF
cdr3_nt: TGTGCCAGCAGCTTAGGGGGTGTGACCAATGAGCAGTTCTTC
v_call: TRBV7-2
j_call: TRBJ2-1
clone_size: few
d_call: NA

cdr3_aa: CASSLVPGNEQFF
cdr3_nt: TGTGCCAGCAGCTTAGTTCCGGGCAATGAGCAGTTCTTC
v_call: TRBV7-2
j_call: TRBJ2-1
clone_size: many
d_call: NA

cdr3_aa: CASSHPSFLHPGTRSPYNEQFF
cdr3_nt: TGCGCCAGCAGCCATCCATCTTTTCTCCACCCCGGGACTCGAAGTCCCTACAATGAGCAGTTCTTC
v_call: TRBV4-1
j_call: TRBJ2-1
clone_size: NA
d_call: NA

cdr3_aa: CATSDAGYNSPLHF
cdr3_nt: TGTGCCACCAGTGATGCCGGCTATAATTCACCCCTCCACTTT
v_call: TRBV24-1
j_call: TRBJ1-6
clone_size: NA
d_call: NA

cdr3_aa: CAWSLPGSGQNQPQHF
cdr3_nt: TGTGCCTGGAGTCTCCCTGGGTCCGGACAAAATCAGCCCCAGCATTTT
v_call: TRBV30
j_call: TRBJ1-5
clone_size: many
d_call: NA

cdr3_aa: CASQGLVQETQYF
cdr3_nt: TGCGCCAGTCAGGGACTAGTACAAGAGACCCAGTACTTC
v_call: TRBV5-1
j_call: TRBJ2-5
clone_size: NA
d_call: TRBD2

cdr3_aa: CASSPDGVRAFF
cdr3_nt: TGTGCCAGCAGCCCCGACGGCGTTAGAGCTTTCTTT
v_call: TRBV11-2
j_call: TRBJ1-1
clone_size: many
d_call: NA

cdr3_aa: CASNPGATSNTYEQYF
cdr3_nt: TGCGCCAGCAATCCCGGGGCCACTAGCAACACCTACGAGCAGTACTTC
v_call: TRBV5-1
j_call: TRBJ2-7
clone_size: many
d_call: NA

cdr3_aa: CASSRTSVSSYEQYF
cdr3_nt: TGTGCCAGTAGTAGGACTAGCGTTAGCTCCTACGAGCAGTACTTC
v_call: TRBV19
j_call: TRBJ2-7
clone_size: NA
d_call: TRBD2

cdr3_aa: CASSPYTGYSGNTIYF
cdr3_nt: TGTGCCAGCAGCCCTTATACAGGCTACTCTGGAAACACCATATATTTT
v_call: TRBV9
j_call: TRBJ1-3
clone_size: NA
d_call: NA

cdr3_aa: CASSTTTGAAGELFF
cdr3_nt: TGCGCCAGCAGCACCACGACAGGGGCGGCCGGGGAGCTGTTTTTT
v_call: TRBV5-1
j_call: TRBJ2-2
clone_size: many
d_call: TRBD1

cdr3_aa: CASRLDVQGEQYF
cdr3_nt: TGTGCCAGCAGACTAGATGTACAGGGAGAGCAGTACTTC
v_call: TRBV7-3
j_call: TRBJ2-7
clone_size: many
d_call: NA

cdr3_aa: CASSLVTPTSSYEQYF
cdr3_nt: TGTGCCAGCAGCTTAGTCACACCAACGAGCTCCTACGAGCAGTACTTC
v_call: TRBV11-2
j_call: TRBJ2-7
clone_size: NA
d_call: NA